This T cell receptor (beta chain) was sequenced during a study of cytomegalovirus exposure and HLA in healthy donors (dated by TCRdb to about 2017). Looking at the study overall: An earlier analysis of approximately 640 of the donors reported 250 to 300 Gb of sequence data and 100 million to 130 million unique TCR beta sequences from 150 million to 200 million T cells. Both class I and class II loci were covered by HLA typing, at four-digit resolution. The aim of the study was to test whether cataloging public T cell receptors could identify signatures of past pathogen exposure. Rather than drawing on any new phenotypic data, the later analysis identified candidate immune exposures from TCR beta sequences and the way those sequences occurred across donors. The genetic ancestry cluster associated with self-reported Caucasian donors included 81% of the roughly 400 genotyped donors. To study patterns of TCR occurrence, a later analysis re-analyzed previously published TCR beta repertoires from around 670 donors and added high-resolution HLA genotyping. The number of donors typed differed by locus, with about 629-630 for A, B, C, DRB1 and DQB1, around 560 for DQA1, under 610 for DPA1, and approximately 470 for DPB1. Among 350 to 400 genotyped donors of the cohort, an average of about 240,000 unique TCR beta nucleotide sequences were sequenced per donor, about a sixth of them non-productive. Genome-wide SNP genotypes for about three fifths of the 666 donors were used in a later genetic analysis, which treated that subset as a discovery cohort. Roughly 320 gigabases of sequencing data and about 92 million unique TCR sequences made up an early release that covered several hundred HLA-typed donors. Roughly 5 DR-DQ haplotypes were treated as single units for association and clustering because of strong linkage in the cohort. Donor age, sex, ethnicity and CMV serostatus were compiled alongside the repertoire data. To predict cytomegalovirus infection status, the study brought together high-throughput TCR immunosequencing, statistical association of individual TCRs with disease status, and machine learning. In an earlier analysis of 587 of the donors, high-throughput TCR beta sequencing was used to judge whether each TCR beta V gene segment behaved as functional or pseudogenic. Every discovery cohort repertoire had been produced on one sequencing platform. Besides the first cohort of roughly 660 subjects, a separate validation cohort made up of around 120 different subjects was used. The study profiled the T cell repertoires of hundreds of subjects by immunosequencing and related them to cytomegalovirus serostatus. Broad study findings and their caveats: A group of highly shared sequence variants was considered likely to be a technical artifact of the sequencing pipeline. A later analysis found that HLA-associated TCR beta chains were more clonally expanded and had lower generation probabilities than equally common non-associated chains. Sequencing depth was assumed to be roughly uniform across donors in the presence/absence analyses, though that assumption may not hold. V-gene and J-gene trimming of TCR beta chains was associated with a missense DCLRE1C variant in a later genetic analysis, and the association was replicated in an independent cohort. This cohort had only TCR beta chains sequenced, and the lack of alpha or paired-chain data limited which features could be detected. A few of the identified cytomegalovirus-associated TCR beta chains were confirmed in vitro to be specific for cytomegalovirus antigens. A further reported finding was that TCR beta sequences accurately predicted the HLA-A and HLA-B alleles for most subjects in the first cohort. A later analysis found that most CMV-associated TCR beta chains appeared HLA-restricted, with HLA associations seemingly driven largely by CMV exposure. In a later genetic analysis, fewer N-insertions in productive TCRs were reported among donors in an Asian-associated ancestry cluster than the roughly 700-donor mean. The study gave a list of 150 to 200 TCR beta chains associated with cytomegalovirus. Broadly in line with IMGT annotations, most TCR beta V segments showed up in productive rearrangements about 87% or about 30% of the time in an earlier analysis of around 550 of the donors. Some IMGT-functional V segments, including TRBV6-2 and TRBV6-3, could not be told apart with the 87-base-pair reads, so those segments were excluded. Assigning TCR associations to individual alleles was difficult when HLA alleles, especially DR and DQ, strongly co-occurred. The authors suggested that the approach could potentially be generalized to other disease states and immunological phenotypes. Linkage disequilibrium might explain the correlated functional status among segregating V segments, but an unknown experimental factor could not be ruled out. The earlier analysis of nearly 600 of the donors excluded roughly 17 rarely observed V segments, including chromosome 9 orphons, because counts were too low. In a later analysis, some 17,000 TCR beta sequences were associated with specific HLA alleles at a false discovery rate of 0.05. In a later analysis, the rate of TCR association differed among HLA loci, with DRB1 alleles having the most associated TCRs and HLA-C alleles having the fewest. In both the original and validation cohorts, the classifier was reported to diagnose cytomegalovirus status with high specificity and sensitivity. CMV serostatus was the only immune exposure information available for the cohort. While some public TCRs were present in many individuals, most TCR sequences turned up only very rarely across donors. Because HLA typing was missing for some donors at each locus, association tests included only the typed subset. Several of the top co-occurrence clusters appeared to be linked to parvovirus B19, influenza, CMV and Epstein-Barr virus, according to a later analysis.

The cohort consisted of 650 to 850 healthy bone marrow donors. Cohort members were all nominally healthy when sampled, although unrecorded immune exposures were likely present. The donor was CMV seronegative and was included in the group of around 320 seronegative cohort members. Each donor provided a peripheral blood sample, and peripheral blood mononuclear cells were used for TCR beta sequencing. The Qiagen DNeasy Blood Extraction Kit was used to extract genomic DNA from the blood cell samples. This clone was observed a few times. The specificity of this receptor is unknown. No much larger clone exists at a distance of one base, and base qualities are not known. Library preparation employed the immunoSEQ multiplex PCR assay. The multiplex PCR relied on a mix of 60 forward primers for TCR Vbeta segments and 13 reverse primers for TCR Jbeta segments. The CDR3 region of rearranged TCR beta genes was amplified from genomic DNA by a multiplex PCR assay. The Illumina HiSeq System was used to sequence the amplified TCR beta libraries as 87-base-pair reads. For the original study's pipeline: In a later analysis, tens of millions of unique TCR beta chains were counted across the roughly 610 repertoires, and roughly 11 million of these chains were shared by at least two donors. Raw reads were error-corrected and collapsed into unique sequences by a nearest-neighbor algorithm in which closely related sequences were merged to remove PCR and sequencing errors. V, D and J gene segments were assigned by aligning CDR3 sequences to IMGT reference sequences. For a sequence to be retained, at least a six-nucleotide match to both a V gene segment and a J gene segment was required. A rearrangement counted as productive if the CDR3 had no stop codons and remained in frame with V and J, and every other rearrangement counted as non-productive. CDR3 was defined according to IMGT convention as the region running from the second conserved V-encoded cysteine to the conserved J-encoded phenylalanine. In an earlier analysis of more than 550 of the donors, sequences lacking an unambiguous match to a single V gene segment were excluded. An earlier analysis of almost 600 of the donors classified V segments as functional when productive rearrangements were above 56.7% and as segregating when the standard deviation between donors was above 5%. To diagnose cytomegalovirus status from the catalog of TCR beta chain sequences, a statistical classification framework was built. In a later analysis, V and J genes were assigned by comparing TCR nucleotide sequences against IMGT/GENE-DB human TR gene sequences. A later analysis assigned CDR3 sequences and most-parsimonious VDJ recombination scenarios with the TCRdist pipeline. In a later analysis, each TCR beta chain was defined by its CDR3 amino acid sequence together with its V-gene family, and reads lacking a unique V-gene family were excluded. To address suspected cross-contamination and a sequencing artifact, a later analysis removed roughly 580 highly shared, low-generation-probability nucleotide sequences. In a later analysis, a clonal expansion index was calculated for each public chain from normalized within-repertoire ranks of inferred template counts. Generation probabilities in a later analysis came from a VDJ recombination model fitted to out-of-frame rearrangements, and those results were checked against IGoR. Hypergeometric tests were used in a later analysis to score TCR-TCR, TCR-HLA and TCR-CMV co-occurrence, with a repertoire-size bias correction applied to the TCR pairs. To estimate false discovery rates, a later analysis permuted the HLA or CMV assignments 20 times. A later analysis grouped co-occurring TCRs with DBSCAN, adding TCRdist sequence similarity when clustering within HLA-allele-positive subsets. Repertoires with fewer than 30,000 or more than 120,000 public chains were left out of co-occurrence clustering, as were five repertoires with anomalous nucleotide sharing. TCRdb limited this immuneACCESS table to in-frame rearrangements with V and J called. A share of clones is missing; checked studies link under half to unresolved V genes, and the rest is unexplained. That table furnishes V, J and clone size, whereas the DNA furnished D and trimming. In this sample the table shows roughly 150,000 clones, 85% of which occur a single time. The ten largest clones capture 1% of the sample.

The CDR3 numbers 15 residues from cysteine through phenylalanine. The retained sequence is limited to the CDR3, 45 bases, with the frame set at the first base. The germline V gene (reference sequence) provides CDR1 SEHNR and CDR2 FQNEAQ. Clipping removes 1 base from V and 8 bases from J, with 3 as the unmatched junction base count. The V and J genes are TRBV7-9 and TRBJ1-4, and TRBD1 aligns with 11 junction nucleotides. Sequenced: PBMCs. The clonotype comes from a boy aged 2 to 9 in good health and CMV-seronegative. The CDR3 in this case is CASSLEGTGGEKLFF. The DNA sequence follows: TGTGCCAGCAGCTTAGAAGGGACAGGGGGAGAAAAACTGTTTTTT. Beyond the CDR3, the reference TRBV7-9 and TRBJ1-4 genes provide the residues; the full variable domain reads: DTGVSQNPRHKITKRGQNVTFRCDPISEHNRLYWYRQTLGQGPEFLTYFQNEAQLEKSRLLSDRFSAERPKGSFSTLEIQRTEQGDSAMYLCASSLEGTGGEKLFFGSGTQLSVL.